The clone carrying this TCR beta chain appeared many times. A junction end diverges from the germline sequence, so it may reflect a read error. This specimen belongs to a study of breast tumors, draining lymph nodes, adjacent tissues. TCRdb recomputed calls from the multiplex PCR reads with MiXCR, one row per CDR3 protein. This repertoire shows approximately 250,000 distinct CDR3 sequences, around 34% found once; its top ten account for approximately 3.7%. Breast cancer patients provided tissue from their axillary draining lymph nodes. From germline, CDR1 is MNHEY and CDR2 SVGAGI. The CDR3 has 19 amino acids.

This chain joins TRBV6-5 and TRBJ1-6; no clear D gene. Sequenced sample: axillary lymph node tissue. The origin of this receptor is a female donor with breast cancer. Some clones in this sample may be carry-over from other donors' samples. CDR3 coding DNA: TGTGCCAGCACTTACTCTAAAGGACGGATAATACCCGGCGATTCACCCCTCCACTTT. Amino acids: CASTYSKGRIIPGDSPLHF.